A single sample gave rise to the 27 T cell receptor beta chains below, sequenced in a study of blood T cell repertoires in COVID-19 (dated by TCRdb to between 2020 and 2021). Library preparation was by the immunoSEQ multiplex PCR assay. The immuneACCESS repertoire file appears here via TCRdb, limited to in-frame rearrangements. These files lack a portion of the clones; in checked studies, under half of the deficit traces to unresolved V genes, and the cause of the others is not known. Here the sample has approximately 210,000 clones; 70% to 85% occur a single time. The ten largest clones take up over 12% of the sample. Sequenced: PBMCs or T cells enriched from blood (not recorded which). The receptors here all came from a man aged 35 to 55 who had recovered from COVID-19.

The genes are TRBV7-2 and TRBJ1-5; possible D gene TRBD1, 5 bases. Trimming stripped 2 bases from V and 3 bases from J, with 11 bases between. CDR1 and CDR2 from the germline V gene are SGHTA and FQGNSA. This CDR3 is 15 amino acids long. In nucleotides, the CDR3 is TGTGCCAGCAGCTTAAAGTCAGGGATCAATCAGCCCCAGCATTTT. It translates to CASSLKSGINQPQHF.

In this sample, this clone turned up a few times. The V call is TRBV5-6, the J call TRBJ2-2; D possibly corresponds to TRBD2 (5 bases). The CDR3 sequence is 15 residues long. Trimming pared 2 bases from V and 1 base from J, leaving 9 bases between. Germline CDR1 is SGHDT and CDR2 is YYEEEE. CDR3 amino acids: CASSLIARNTGELFF. The CDR3 DNA is TGTGCCAGCAGCTTAATAGCGCGGAACACCGGGGAGCTGTTTTTT.

This clone has only a few counts. This rearrangement joins TRBV4-2 to TRBJ2-1; perhaps TRBD2 as D (6 bases). V was shortened by 0 bases and J by 7 bases, with 19 bases between the two germline ends. The CDR3 extends over 17 amino acids. The germline V gene encodes CDR1 LGHNA and CDR2 YNFKEQ. CDR3 in amino acids: CASSQDMGLAWGNEQFF. The CDR3 DNA is TGTGCCAGCAGCCAAGATATGGGACTGGCGTGGGGTAATGAGCAGTTCTTC.

This chain uses TRBV5-6 with TRBJ2-2; D call uncertain. The CDR3 runs 13 residues. The germline V gene has CDR1 SGHDT and CDR2 YYEEEE. V lost 4 bases to trimming and J lost 4 bases, with 8 bases between them. CDR3 in amino acids: CASSMRVTGELFF. The CDR3 DNA reads as TGTGCCAGCAGCATGCGCGTCACCGGGGAGCTGTTTTTT. The complete variable domain, with remaining parts taken from reference TRBV5-6 and TRBJ2-2, reads DAGVTQSPTHLIKTRGQQVTLRCSPKSGHDTVSWYQQALGQGPQFIFQYYEEEERQRGNFPDRFSGHQFPNYSSELNVNALLLGDSALYLCASSMRVTGELFFGEGSRLTVL.

In regard to this clone: An end of the junction differs from the germline gene, which may be a read error. The chain joins TRBV28 to TRBJ2-5; the D is unclear. Germline V gene data show CDR1 as MDHEN and CDR2 as SYDVKM. The CDR3 has 12 residues. The CDR3 sequence is CASNAAQGTQYF. As DNA, the CDR3 is TGTGCCAGTAATGCGGCACAAGGGACCCAGTACTTC.

The chain uses TRBV2 and TRBJ1-1, with D unresolved. The V and J ends lost 7 bases and 1 base respectively, with 10 bases between them. The germline gives CDR1 SNHLY, CDR2 FYNNEI. The CDR3 has 13 amino acids. CDR3 nucleotides: TGTGCCAGCAAAATGGACTGGAACACTGAAGCTTTCTTT. The encoded protein is CASKMDWNTEAFF.

The chain uses TRBV7-2 and TRBJ1-3; TRBD1 is a possible D gene (5 bases). CDR3 size: 15 residues. Germline values: CDR1 SGHTA, CDR2 FQGNSA. The germline V and J ends were trimmed by 5 bases and 2 bases, with 13 bases remaining between them. In DNA form, the CDR3 reads TGTGCCAGCAGCCCCGGGGGGACGGCTGGAAACACCATATATTTT. Translating it yields CASSPGGTAGNTIYF.

This rearrangement joins TRBV30 to TRBJ1-5; no firm D call. CDR3 length equals 13 residues. V shed 2 bases and J shed 4 bases, with 9 bases lying between them. The germline V gene has CDR1 GTSNPN and CDR2 SVGIG (reference sequence). CDR3 in DNA: TGTGCCTGGAGTTTCGGAGAAAATCAGCCCCAGCATTTT. It codes for CAWSFGENQPQHF.

The chain has TRBV18 and TRBJ2-1, with D possibly matching TRBD2 (6 bases). The CDR3 runs 15 residues. Germline V lookup: CDR1 KGHSH, CDR2 LQKENI. V lost 1 base, J lost 4 bases, and 11 bases lay in between. The CDR3 bases are TGTGCCAGCTCACCACTTACTGGGACTTACAATGAGCAGTTCTTC. Protein: CASSPLTGTYNEQFF. The full variable domain, with the rest looked up from reference TRBV18 and TRBJ2-1, is NAGVMQNPRHLVRRRGQEARLRCSPMKGHSHVYWYRQLPEEGLKFMVYLQKENIIDESGMPKERFSAEFPKEGPSILRIQQVVRGDSAAYFCASSPLTGTYNEQFFGPGTRLTVL.

The chain employs TRBV28 and TRBJ1-2; a possible D gene is TRBD1 (5 bases). The ends were cut back, 6 bases at V and 1 base at J, with 15 bases in the middle. Per germline, CDR1 MDHEN and CDR2 SYDVKM. The CDR3 runs to 15 residues. This CDR3 reads CASSSTGTDNYGYTF. For the CDR3, the DNA is TGTGCCAGCAGCTCGACCGGGACTGATAACTATGGCTACACCTTC.

The chain links TRBV5-4 to TRBJ2-3; 10 bases align to TRBD2. Germline V gene lookup returns CDR1 SGHNT and CDR2 YYREEE (reference sequence). J gave up 4 bases and V 4 bases, and 12 bases lay outside the gene matches. The CDR3 loop spans 17 amino acids. The CDR3 DNA is TGTGCCAGCAGCCTTGACGGGAGCGGGAGGGCCCCAGATACGCAGTATTTT. This translates into CASSLDGSGRAPDTQYF.

This clone showed up just once. The rearrangement joins TRBV25-1 to TRBJ1-4, with D tentatively TRBD1 (5 bases). Germline V gene lookup returns CDR1 MGHDK and CDR2 SYGVNS. V was pared by 7 bases and J by 0 bases, with 9 bases between. This CDR3 contains 14 residues. In nucleotides, the CDR3 is TGTGCCAGCACCGGGACTTCAACTAATGAAAAACTGTTTTTT. It specifies CASTGTSTNEKLFF.

This chain links TRBV27 with TRBJ1-6, with D hard to call. The CDR3 loop spans 18 amino acids. V was pared by 1 base and J by 4 bases, with 17 bases between. In germline, CDR1 is MNHEY, CDR2 SMNVEV (reference sequence). The CDR3 spells CASSLYSLGEPYNSPLHF. The CDR3 DNA follows: TGTGCCAGCAGTTTATATAGCCTCGGGGAACCTTATAATTCACCCCTCCACTTT.

The chain links TRBV6-5 to TRBJ2-5; 11 bases match TRBD2. With V trimmed by 6 bases and J by 9 bases, 12 bases remained unmatched. This CDR3 is 15 amino acids long. The germline V gene has CDR1 MNHEY and CDR2 SVGAGI. Written as DNA, the CDR3 is TGTGCCAGCAGGGTGACTAGCGGGACCGCCGGATCCCAGTACTTC. Its protein is CASRVTSGTAGSQYF.

V and J are TRBV4-3 and TRBJ1-5; weak D call: TRBD1 (5 bases). The CDR3 covers 14 residues. The germline V gene has CDR1 LGHNA and CDR2 YSLEER. The ends were cut back, 1 base at V and 11 bases at J, with 15 bases in the middle. The CDR3 protein is CASSQGPQWGAQHF. CDR3 sequence (DNA): TGCGCCAGCAGCCAAGGTCCCCAGTGGGGGGCCCAGCATTTT.

The chain combines TRBV11-3 with TRBJ2-3, with a possible D match to TRBD2 (5 bases). V was clipped by 4 bases and J by 1 base, with 18 bases between them. The V gene's germline CDR1 is SGHNT and CDR2 YENEEA. CDR3 length: 17 residues. CDR3 in DNA: TGTGCCAGCAGCTGGTCGACCGGGAATGGGGGCACAGATACGCAGTATTTT. It translates to CASSWSTGNGGTDTQYF.

This clone was counted once. V is TRBV5-4 and J is TRBJ1-6, with 8 nucleotides matching TRBD1. V was pared by 0 bases and J by 6 bases, with 5 bases of the junction left unmatched. Germline V gene sequence: CDR1 SGHNT, CDR2 YYREEE (reference sequence). This CDR3 is built from 16 residues. The DNA of the CDR3 is TGTGCCAGCAGCTTGGAGCAGGGGGCGATTAATTCACCCCTCCACTTT. Translation gives CASSLEQGAINSPLHF.

This chain uses TRBV11-2 with TRBJ1-4; D might be TRBD1 (5 bases). This CDR3 has 15 residues. Germline CDR1 and CDR2: SGHAT and FQNNGV. Deletions cut 1 base from V and 6 bases from J, with 12 bases between. Here the CDR3 reads CASSLGWGLDEKLFF. In DNA form, the CDR3 reads TGTGCCAGCAGCTTAGGGTGGGGCTTGGATGAAAAACTGTTTTTT.

This clone is a singleton in its sample. The chain links TRBV7-3 to TRBJ2-7; D may be TRBD2 (6 bases). The CDR3 runs 13 residues. Trimming shortened V by 0 bases and J by 7 bases, and 10 bases separated the two germline ends. CDR1 SGHTA and CDR2 FQGTGA come from the germline V gene. CDR3: CASSLTEGREQYF. For the CDR3, the DNA is TGTGCCAGCAGCTTAACGGAGGGGAGAGAGCAGTACTTC.

The chain links TRBV20-1 to TRBJ1-2; D not certain. CDR1 and CDR2 from the germline V gene are DFQATT and SNEGSKA (reference sequence). The V end was cut by 2 bases, the J end by 4 bases, with 5 bases between. The CDR3 has 11 residues. This chain's CDR3 is CSARYSYGYTF. The CDR3 DNA sequence: TGCAGTGCTAGATACAGCTATGGCTACACCTTC.

J is TRBJ1-4 and V is TRBV30; D might be TRBD1 (5 bases). This CDR3 has 14 residues. Germline loops: CDR1 GTSNPN, CDR2 SVGIG (reference sequence). Trimming removed 4 bases from V and 0 bases from J, with 9 bases in between. CDR3 DNA sequence: TGTGCCTGGAAGGCAGGGCCAACTAATGAAAAACTGTTTTTT. Translated, it gives CAWKAGPTNEKLFF.

The chain has TRBV28 and TRBJ2-7; no clear D gene. The V gene's germline CDR1 is MDHEN and CDR2 SYDVKM. V lost 2 bases, J lost 3 bases, and 8 bases lay in between. This CDR3 has 13 amino acids. The CDR3 sequence is CASSLNLGYEQYF. The CDR3 DNA sequence: TGTGCCAGCAGTTTAAACCTAGGCTACGAGCAGTACTTC.

The V call is TRBV18, the J call TRBJ1-1; D not certain. The V and J ends lost 2 bases and 1 base respectively, with 8 bases between them. From germline, CDR1 is KGHSH and CDR2 LQKENI. The CDR3 is made up of 14 amino acids. The CDR3 bases are TGTGCCAGCTCACCAACCGGAGCGAACACTGAAGCTTTCTTT. Protein product: CASSPTGANTEAFF.

The V call is TRBV4-3, the J call TRBJ1-2, with unresolved D. The CDR3 covers 16 residues. Trimming removed 0 bases at V and 8 bases at J, with 19 bases between. Germline V gene lookup returns CDR1 LGHNA and CDR2 YSLEER. The chain's CDR3 is CASSQDFSSSREGYTF. In DNA, the CDR3 is TGCGCCAGCAGCCAAGATTTTAGTTCCTCACGTGAGGGCTACACCTTC.

The gene calls are TRBV19 and TRBJ1-2, with 7 bases that match TRBD1. The trim removed 6 bases at V and 6 bases at J, leaving 10 bases unmatched. This CDR3 is built from 14 residues. Germline V gene lookup returns CDR1 LNHDA and CDR2 SQIVND (reference sequence). The CDR3 bases are TGTGCCAGTAGCAACCGGGACAGACTAGATGGCTACACCTTC. Its protein product is CASSNRDRLDGYTF.

The V and J genes are TRBV9 and TRBJ1-5, with D perhaps matching TRBD1 (5 bases). The CDR3 runs 15 residues. The V gene's germline CDR1 is SGDLS and CDR2 YYNGEE. Deletions cut 0 bases from V and 4 bases from J, with 11 bases between. Written as DNA, the CDR3 is TGTGCCAGCAGCGTAGGCCCAGGGCTTAATCAGCCCCAGCATTTT. Protein product: CASSVGPGLNQPQHF. The whole variable domain, filled in from reference TRBV9 and TRBJ1-5, reads DSGVTQTPKHLITATGQRVTLRCSPRSGDLSVYWYQQSLDQGLQFLIQYYNGEERAKGNILERFSAQQFPDLHSELNLSSLELGDSALYFCASSVGPGLNQPQHFGDGTRLSIL.

This chain connects TRBV5-1 to TRBJ2-2; 9 bases are shared with TRBD1. The CDR3 length is 17 residues. V lost 5 bases, J lost 7 bases, and 15 bases stayed unmatched. From germline, CDR1 is SGHRS and CDR2 YFSETQ. CDR3 bases: TGCGCCAGCAGTCCCGGGACAGGGTATTTGGTTGGCGGGGAGCTGTTTTTT. Translated: CASSPGTGYLVGGELFF.